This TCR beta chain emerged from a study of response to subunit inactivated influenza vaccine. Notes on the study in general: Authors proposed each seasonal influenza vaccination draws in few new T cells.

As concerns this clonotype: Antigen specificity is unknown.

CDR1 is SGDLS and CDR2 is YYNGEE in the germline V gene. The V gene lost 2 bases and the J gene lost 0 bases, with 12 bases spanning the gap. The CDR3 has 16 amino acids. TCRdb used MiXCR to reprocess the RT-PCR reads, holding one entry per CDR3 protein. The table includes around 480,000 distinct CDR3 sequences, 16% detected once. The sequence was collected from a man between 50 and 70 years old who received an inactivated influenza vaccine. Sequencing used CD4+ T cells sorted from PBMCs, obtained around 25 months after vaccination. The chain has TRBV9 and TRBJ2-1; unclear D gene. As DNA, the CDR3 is TGTGCCAGCAGCGTGTCGAGCGCGAGCTCCTACAATGAGCAGTTCTTC. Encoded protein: CASSVSSASSYNEQFF.